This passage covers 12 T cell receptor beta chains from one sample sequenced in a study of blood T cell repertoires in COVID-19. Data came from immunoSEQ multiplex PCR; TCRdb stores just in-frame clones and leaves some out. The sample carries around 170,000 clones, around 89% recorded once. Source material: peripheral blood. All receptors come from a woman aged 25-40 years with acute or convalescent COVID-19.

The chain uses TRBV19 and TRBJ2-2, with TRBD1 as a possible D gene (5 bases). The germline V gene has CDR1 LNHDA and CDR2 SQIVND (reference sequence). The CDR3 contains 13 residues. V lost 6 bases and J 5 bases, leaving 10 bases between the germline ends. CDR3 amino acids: CASRQVWTGELFF. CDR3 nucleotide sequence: TGTGCCAGTAGACAGGTCTGGACCGGGGAGCTGTTTTTT.

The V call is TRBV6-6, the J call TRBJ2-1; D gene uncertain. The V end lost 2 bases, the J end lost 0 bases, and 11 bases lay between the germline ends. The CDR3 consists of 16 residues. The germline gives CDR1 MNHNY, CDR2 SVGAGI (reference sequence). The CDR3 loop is CASSYTTGSSYNEQFF. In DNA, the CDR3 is TGTGCCAGCAGTTACACTACCGGGTCCTCCTACAATGAGCAGTTCTTC.

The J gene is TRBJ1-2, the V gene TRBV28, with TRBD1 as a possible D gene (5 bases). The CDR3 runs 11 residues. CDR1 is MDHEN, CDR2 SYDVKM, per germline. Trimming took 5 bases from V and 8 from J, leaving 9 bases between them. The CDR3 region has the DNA TGTGCCAGCAGTGACAGATGGGGCTACACCTTC. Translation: CASSDRWGYTF.

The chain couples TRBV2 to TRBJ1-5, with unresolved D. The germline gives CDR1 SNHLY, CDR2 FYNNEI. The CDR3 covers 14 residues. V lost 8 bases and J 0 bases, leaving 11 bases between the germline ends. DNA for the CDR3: TGTGCCAGCGTCGGAGAAAATAGCAATCAGCCCCAGCATTTT. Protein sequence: CASVGENSNQPQHF.

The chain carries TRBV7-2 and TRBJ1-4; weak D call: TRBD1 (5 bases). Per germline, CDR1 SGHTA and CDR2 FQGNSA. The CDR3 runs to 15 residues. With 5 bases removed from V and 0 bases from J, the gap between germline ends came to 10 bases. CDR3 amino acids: CASSVQGTTNEKLFF. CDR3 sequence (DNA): TGTGCCAGCAGCGTCCAGGGAACAACTAATGAAAAACTGTTTTTT.

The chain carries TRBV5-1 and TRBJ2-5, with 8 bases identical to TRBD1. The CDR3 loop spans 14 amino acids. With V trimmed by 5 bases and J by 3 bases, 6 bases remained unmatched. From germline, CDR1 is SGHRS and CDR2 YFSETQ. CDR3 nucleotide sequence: TGCGCCAGCAGTTTTCAGGACAGGGAAGAGACCCAGTACTTC. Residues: CASSFQDREETQYF.

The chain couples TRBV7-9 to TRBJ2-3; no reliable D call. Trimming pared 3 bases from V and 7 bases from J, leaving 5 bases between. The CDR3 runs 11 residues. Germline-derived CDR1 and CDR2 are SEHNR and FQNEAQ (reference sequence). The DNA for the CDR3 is TGTGCCAGCAGCTTTACAAATACGCAGTATTTT. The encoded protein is CASSFTNTQYF.

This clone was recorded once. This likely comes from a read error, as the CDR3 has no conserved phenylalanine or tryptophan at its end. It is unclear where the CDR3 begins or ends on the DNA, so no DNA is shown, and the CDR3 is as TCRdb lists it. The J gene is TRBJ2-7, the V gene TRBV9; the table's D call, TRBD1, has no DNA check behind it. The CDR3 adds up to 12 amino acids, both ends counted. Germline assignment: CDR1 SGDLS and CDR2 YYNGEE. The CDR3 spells CASSGGRDREDL.

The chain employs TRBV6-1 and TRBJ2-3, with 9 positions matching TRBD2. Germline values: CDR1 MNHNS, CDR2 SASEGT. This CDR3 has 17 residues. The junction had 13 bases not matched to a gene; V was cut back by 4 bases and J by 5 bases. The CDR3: CASSGMDSGRSGDTQYF. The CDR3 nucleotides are TGTGCCAGCAGTGGGATGGATAGCGGGAGATCGGGAGATACGCAGTATTTT.

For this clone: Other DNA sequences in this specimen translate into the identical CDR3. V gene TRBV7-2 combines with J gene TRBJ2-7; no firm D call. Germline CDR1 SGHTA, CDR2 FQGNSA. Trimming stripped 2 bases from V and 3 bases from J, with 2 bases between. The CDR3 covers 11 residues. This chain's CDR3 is CASSLLYEQYF. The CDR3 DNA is TGTGCCAGCAGCTTACTCTACGAGCAGTACTTC.

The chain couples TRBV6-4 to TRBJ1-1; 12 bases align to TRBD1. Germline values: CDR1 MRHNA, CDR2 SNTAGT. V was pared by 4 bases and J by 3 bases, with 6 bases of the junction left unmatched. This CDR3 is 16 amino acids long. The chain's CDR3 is CASSVPGQGAHTEAFF. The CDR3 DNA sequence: TGTGCCAGCAGTGTTCCGGGACAGGGGGCACACACTGAAGCTTTCTTT.

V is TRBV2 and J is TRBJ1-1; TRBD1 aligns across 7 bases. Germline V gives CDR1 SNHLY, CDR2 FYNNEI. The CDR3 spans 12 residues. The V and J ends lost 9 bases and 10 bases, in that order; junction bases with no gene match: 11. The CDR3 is CASQRNPGGAFF. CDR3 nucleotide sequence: TGTGCCAGTCAACGAAACCCAGGGGGAGCTTTCTTT.